This T cell receptor beta chain was documented in a study of T cells in Graves' hyperthyroidism and ophthalmopathy. Study-wide results and limits: A 13 V-J signature model discriminated ophthalmopathy versus stable hyperthyroidism.

There were TCR beta CDR3 regions amplified from RNA transcripts. Researchers ran a first-round RT-PCR on the TCR CDR3 using the HTBI primer set. In TCRdb, the multiplex PCR reads were re-called with MiXCR into one record per CDR3 protein. The top ten hold about 60% of the sample, which has roughly 250,000 distinct CDR3 sequences, 20% to 25% seen once. A note on this clonotype: The antigen remains undetermined.

The CDR3 consists of 15 residues. Germline CDR1 SGHVS, CDR2 FNYEAQ. The trim removed 5 bases at V and 2 bases at J, leaving 5 bases unmatched. For the diagnoses, clinical symptoms, serum thyroxine and TRAb, thyroid ultrasound and orbital computed tomography were used. Sample: blood. The sequence came from a man in his thirties or forties with Graves' ophthalmopathy. The chain recombines TRBV7-6 with TRBJ2-1, with 8 bases matching TRBD1. In DNA form, the CDR3 reads TGTGCCAGCAGCCTTCGGACAGGGACCTACAATGAGCAGTTCTTC. Translated, it gives CASSLRTGTYNEQFF.